Below, one TCR beta chain is given with its context. The sample holds a few counts of this clone. What antigen it recognizes has not been identified. Base qualities were left out, and no much larger clone turns up one base away. This entry is derived from a study of blood T cell repertoires in COVID-19 (TCRdb year 2020). For the wider study: The collaborator samples originated in the United States, Italy and Spain and spanned the acute and convalescent phases of COVID-19. The prospective study material was composed of cDNA or gDNA derived from T cells, B-cell-depleted T cells, or PBMCs. A freely available public database, intended as a resource for researchers studying the immune response to SARS-CoV-2, is where the repertoires were released. HLA class I and class II types, where available, came from metadata supplied by the sample provider rather than from assay-based typing. The sample metadata nearly always contained a de-identified subject ID, COVID-19 status, age in years and sex. Samples came from the ongoing ImmuneRACE study (first 160 participants) plus 1,254 subjects from 6 global collaborators. Deeply sampled blood TCRbeta repertoires from subjects exposed to, actively infected with, or recovered from COVID-19 were included in the dataset. Here is what the overall study found, with its caveats: Clinical and demographic metadata were provided uncurated, with the amount varying by source and participant.

V loses 4 bases of germline sequence and J loses 3 bases, and the interval between the two ends is 9 bases. Counted from cysteine to phenylalanine, this CDR3 has 13 amino acids. Just the 39-base CDR3 DNA is kept, in frame starting at base 1. As encoded in the germline V gene, CDR1 is ENHRY while CDR2 is SYGVKD. The collaborating institutions used their own protocols to collect whole blood in K2EDTA tubes. For TCRbeta analysis, collaborator samples were shipped as frozen whole blood, as isolated PBMCs, or as DNA extracted from either sample type. TCRbeta CDR3 regions were amplified from genomic DNA using the immunoSEQ Assay, a bias-controlled multiplex PCR. The published analysis was carried out like this. The number of nucleated cells in each sample was estimated from the amplification of reference gene primers within the assay. Sequence reads were collapsed and filtered to measure the absolute abundance of every unique TCRbeta CDR3 rearrangement. Productive Simpson clonality was computed per sample as the square root of Simpson's diversity index over productive rearrangements. This immuneACCESS table, as held by TCRdb, lists in-frame sequences with V and J called but not all clones. Of the missing ones, under half trace to an unresolved V gene in checked studies; the others have no known cause. The DNA was the basis for D and trimming; V, J and clone size are from that table. The sample yields around 110,000 clones; approximately 87% were counted once. The ten largest make up over 2% of the sample.

The chain employs TRBV10-3 and TRBJ1-2; the D gene remains uncertain. This clonotype originated in a man between 25 and 39 years old with acute or convalescent COVID-19. Sequences were obtained from peripheral blood. The CDR3 reads as follows: CAISGADHYGYTF. Read as DNA, the sequence is TGTGCCATCAGTGGGGCCGATCACTATGGCTACACCTTC.